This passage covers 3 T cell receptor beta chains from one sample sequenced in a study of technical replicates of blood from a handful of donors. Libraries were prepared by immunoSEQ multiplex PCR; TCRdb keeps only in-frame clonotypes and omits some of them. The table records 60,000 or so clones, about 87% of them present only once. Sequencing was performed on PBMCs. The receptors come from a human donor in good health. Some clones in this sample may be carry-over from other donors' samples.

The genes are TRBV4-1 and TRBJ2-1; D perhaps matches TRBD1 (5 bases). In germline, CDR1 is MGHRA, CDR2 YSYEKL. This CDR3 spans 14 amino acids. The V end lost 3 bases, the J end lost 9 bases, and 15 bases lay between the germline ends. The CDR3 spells CASSHPLRGPEQFF. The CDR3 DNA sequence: TGCGCCAGCAGCCACCCCCTTAGGGGCCCTGAGCAGTTCTTC.

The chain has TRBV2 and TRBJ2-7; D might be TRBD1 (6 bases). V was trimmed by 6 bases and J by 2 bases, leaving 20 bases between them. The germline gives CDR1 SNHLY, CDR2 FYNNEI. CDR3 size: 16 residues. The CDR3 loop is CASREGVWTDAYEQYF. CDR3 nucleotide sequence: TGTGCCAGCAGAGAGGGGGTTTGGACAGACGCCTACGAGCAGTACTTC.

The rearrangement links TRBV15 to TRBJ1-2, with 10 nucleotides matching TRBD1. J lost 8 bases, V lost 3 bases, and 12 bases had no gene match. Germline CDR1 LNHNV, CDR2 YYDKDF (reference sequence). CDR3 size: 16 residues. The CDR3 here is CATSREPGQGPGGYTF. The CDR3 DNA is TGTGCCACCAGCAGGGAACCGGGACAGGGGCCGGGAGGCTACACCTTC.